This T cell receptor beta chain was documented in a study of T cell repertoires in cytomegalovirus infection. Trimming pared 4 bases from V and 1 base from J, leaving 6 bases between. Germline CDR1 and CDR2: SGHAT and FQNNGV. This CDR3 is 13 amino acids long. Via MiXCR, TCRdb re-called the reads, giving one row per CDR3 protein. The sample lists about 400,000 distinct CDR3 sequences, about a sixth occurring once. This clonotype was counted many times. The genes are TRBV11-2 and TRBJ2-3; D is ambiguous. Sequenced material: PBMCs. The source of this sequence is a human donor in good health (CMV status not recorded). Some clones in this sample may be carry-over from other donors' samples. This CDR3 reads CASSSGRTDTQYF. CDR3 in DNA: TGTGCCAGCAGCTCAGGACGCACAGATACGCAGTATTTT.